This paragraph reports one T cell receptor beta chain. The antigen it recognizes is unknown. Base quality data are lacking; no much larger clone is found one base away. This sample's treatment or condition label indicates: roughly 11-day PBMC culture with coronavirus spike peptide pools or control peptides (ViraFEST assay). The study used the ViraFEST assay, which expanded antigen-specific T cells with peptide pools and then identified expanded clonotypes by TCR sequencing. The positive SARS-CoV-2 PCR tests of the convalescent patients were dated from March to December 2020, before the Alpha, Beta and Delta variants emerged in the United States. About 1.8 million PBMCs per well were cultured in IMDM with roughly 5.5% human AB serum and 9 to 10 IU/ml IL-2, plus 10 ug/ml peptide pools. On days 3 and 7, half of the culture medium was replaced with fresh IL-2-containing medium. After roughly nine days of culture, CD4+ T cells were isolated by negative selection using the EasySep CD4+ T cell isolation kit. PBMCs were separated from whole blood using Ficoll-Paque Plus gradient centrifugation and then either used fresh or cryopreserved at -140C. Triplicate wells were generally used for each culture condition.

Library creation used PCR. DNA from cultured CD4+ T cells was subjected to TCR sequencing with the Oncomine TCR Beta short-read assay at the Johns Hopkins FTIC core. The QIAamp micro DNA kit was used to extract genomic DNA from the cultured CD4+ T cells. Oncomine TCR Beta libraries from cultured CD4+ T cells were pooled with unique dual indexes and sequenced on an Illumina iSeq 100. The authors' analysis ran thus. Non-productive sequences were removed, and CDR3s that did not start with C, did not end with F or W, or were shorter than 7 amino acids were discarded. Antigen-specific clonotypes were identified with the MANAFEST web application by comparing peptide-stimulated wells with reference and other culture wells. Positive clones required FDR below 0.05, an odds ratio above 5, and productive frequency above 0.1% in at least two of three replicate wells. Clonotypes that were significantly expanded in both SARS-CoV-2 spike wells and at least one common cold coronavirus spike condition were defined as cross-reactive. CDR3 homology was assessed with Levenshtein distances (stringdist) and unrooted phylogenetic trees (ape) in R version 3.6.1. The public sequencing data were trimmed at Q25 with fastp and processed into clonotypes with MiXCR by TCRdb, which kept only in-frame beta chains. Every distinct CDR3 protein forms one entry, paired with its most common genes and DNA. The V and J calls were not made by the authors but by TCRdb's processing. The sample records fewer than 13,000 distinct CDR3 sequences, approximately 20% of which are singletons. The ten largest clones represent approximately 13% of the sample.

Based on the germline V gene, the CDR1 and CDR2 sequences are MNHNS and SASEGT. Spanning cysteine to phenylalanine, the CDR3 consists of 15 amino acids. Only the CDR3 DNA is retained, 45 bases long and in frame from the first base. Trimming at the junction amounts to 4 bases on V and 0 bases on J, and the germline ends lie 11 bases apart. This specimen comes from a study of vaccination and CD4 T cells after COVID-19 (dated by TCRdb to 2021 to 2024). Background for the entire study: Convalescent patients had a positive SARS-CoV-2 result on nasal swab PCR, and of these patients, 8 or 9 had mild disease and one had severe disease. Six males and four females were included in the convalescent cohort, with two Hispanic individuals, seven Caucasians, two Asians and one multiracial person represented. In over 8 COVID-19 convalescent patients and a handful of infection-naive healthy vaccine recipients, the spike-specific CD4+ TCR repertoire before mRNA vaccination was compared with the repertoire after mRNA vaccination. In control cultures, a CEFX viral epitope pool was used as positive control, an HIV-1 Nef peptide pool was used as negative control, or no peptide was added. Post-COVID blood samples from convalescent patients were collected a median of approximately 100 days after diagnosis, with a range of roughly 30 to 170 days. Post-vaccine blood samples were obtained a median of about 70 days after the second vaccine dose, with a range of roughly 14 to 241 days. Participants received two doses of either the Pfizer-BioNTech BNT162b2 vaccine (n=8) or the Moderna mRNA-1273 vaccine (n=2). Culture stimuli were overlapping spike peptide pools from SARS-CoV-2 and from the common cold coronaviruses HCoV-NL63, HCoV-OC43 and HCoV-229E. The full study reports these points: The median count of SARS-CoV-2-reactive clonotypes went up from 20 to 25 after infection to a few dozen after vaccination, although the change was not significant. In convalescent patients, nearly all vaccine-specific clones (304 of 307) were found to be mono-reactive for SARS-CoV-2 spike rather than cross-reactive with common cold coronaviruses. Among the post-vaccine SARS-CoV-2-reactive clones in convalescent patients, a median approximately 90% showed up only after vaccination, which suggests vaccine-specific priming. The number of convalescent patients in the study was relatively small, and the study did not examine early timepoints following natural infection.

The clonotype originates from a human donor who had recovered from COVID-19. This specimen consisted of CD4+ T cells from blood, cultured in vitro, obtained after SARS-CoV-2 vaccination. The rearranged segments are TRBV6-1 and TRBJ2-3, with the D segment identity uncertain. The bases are TGTGCCAGCAGTGGGGTACGTGGTAGCACAGATACGCAGTATTTT. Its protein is CASSGVRGSTDTQYF.